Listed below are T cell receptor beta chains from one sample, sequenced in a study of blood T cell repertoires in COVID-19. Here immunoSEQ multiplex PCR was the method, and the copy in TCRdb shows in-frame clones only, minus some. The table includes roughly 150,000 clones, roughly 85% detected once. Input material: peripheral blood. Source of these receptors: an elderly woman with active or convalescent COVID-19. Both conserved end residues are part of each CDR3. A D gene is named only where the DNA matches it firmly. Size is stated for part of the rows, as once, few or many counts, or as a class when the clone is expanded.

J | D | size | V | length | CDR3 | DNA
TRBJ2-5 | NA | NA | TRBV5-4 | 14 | CASSWRDSEETQYF | TGTGCCAGCAGCTGGAGGGACAGTGAAGAGACCCAGTACTTC
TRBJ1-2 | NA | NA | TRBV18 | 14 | CASSSGGPGYGYTF | TGTGCCAGCTCATCTGGAGGACCCGGCTATGGCTACACCTTC
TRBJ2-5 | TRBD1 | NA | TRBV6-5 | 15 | CASRIRDRGPQTQYF | TGTGCCAGCAGAATCCGGGACAGGGGGCCACAGACCCAGTACTTC
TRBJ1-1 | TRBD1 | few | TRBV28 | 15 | CASRSSKPPQGGAFF | TGTGCCAGCAGATCGTCGAAACCACCGCAGGGGGGAGCTTTCTTT
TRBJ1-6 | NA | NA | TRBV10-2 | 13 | CASSATGGSPLHF | TGCGCCAGCAGTGCTACGGGGGGTTCACCCCTCCACTTT
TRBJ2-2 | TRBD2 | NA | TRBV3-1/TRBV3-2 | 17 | CASSQRLAVYNTGELFF | TGTGCCAGCAGCCAACGACTAGCGGTTTATAACACCGGGGAGCTGTTTTTT
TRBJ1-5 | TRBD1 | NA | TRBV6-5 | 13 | CASRARGDQPQHF | TGTGCCAGCAGGGCCAGGGGGGATCAGCCCCAGCATTTT
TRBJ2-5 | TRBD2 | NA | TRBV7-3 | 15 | CASSLNGRAMETQYF | TGTGCCAGCAGCTTAAACGGGAGGGCGATGGAGACCCAGTACTTC
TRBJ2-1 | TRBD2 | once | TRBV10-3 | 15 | CAIRTVGSGMNEQFF | TGTGCCATCAGAACCGTGGGTAGCGGGATGAATGAGCAGTTCTTC
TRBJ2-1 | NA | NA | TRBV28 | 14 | CASSSSLVGNEQFF | TGTGCCAGCAGCTCTAGCCTGGTGGGGAATGAGCAGTTCTTC
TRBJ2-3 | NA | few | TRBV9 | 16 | CASGGKLSASTDTQYF | TGTGCCAGCGGGGGGAAACTAAGCGCAAGCACAGATACGCAGTATTTT
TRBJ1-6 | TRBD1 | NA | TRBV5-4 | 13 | CASSDDRDSPLHF | TGTGCCAGCAGCGACGACAGGGATTCACCCCTCCACTTT
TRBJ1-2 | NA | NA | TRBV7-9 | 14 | CASSLTGQVYGYTF | TGTGCCAGCAGCTTAACGGGACAAGTCTATGGCTACACCTTC
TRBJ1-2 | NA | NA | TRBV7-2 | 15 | CASSPPGQGNYGYTF | TGTGCCAGCAGCCCACCTGGGCAGGGGAACTATGGCTACACCTTC
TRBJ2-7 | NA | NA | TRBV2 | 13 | CASVPRGLYEQYF | TGTGCCAGCGTGCCGAGGGGACTCTACGAGCAGTACTTC
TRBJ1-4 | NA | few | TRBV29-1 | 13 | CSVLGATNEKLFF | TGCAGCGTCCTCGGGGCAACTAATGAAAAACTGTTTTTT
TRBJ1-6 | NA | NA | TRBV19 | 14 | CASSQGMGNSPLHF | TGTGCCAGTAGCCAGGGGATGGGTAATTCACCCCTCCACTTT
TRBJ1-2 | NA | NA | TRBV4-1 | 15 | CASSPLGGRDYGYTF | TGCGCCAGCAGCCCCCTAGGTGGCAGGGACTATGGCTACACCTTC
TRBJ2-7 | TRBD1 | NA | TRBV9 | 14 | CASSVDRGGHEQYF | TGTGCCAGCAGCGTAGACAGGGGCGGTCACGAGCAGTACTTC
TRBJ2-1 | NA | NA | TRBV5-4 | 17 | CASSLRGSILTYNEQFF | TGTGCCAGCAGCCTCCGAGGTTCGATTTTAACCTACAATGAGCAGTTCTTC
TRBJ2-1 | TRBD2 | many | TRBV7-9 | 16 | CASSFSPSGSYNEQFF | TGTGCCAGCAGCTTTTCTCCTAGCGGGTCCTACAATGAGCAGTTCTTC
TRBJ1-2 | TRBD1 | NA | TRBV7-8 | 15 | CASSFRTGGMDGYTF | TGTGCCAGCAGCTTTCGGACAGGGGGCATGGATGGCTACACCTTC
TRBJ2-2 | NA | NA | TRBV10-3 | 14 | CAITREQTGGELFF | TGTGCCATCACCCGGGAGCAAACGGGCGGGGAGCTGTTTTTT
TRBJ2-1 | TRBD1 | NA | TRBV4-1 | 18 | CASSQEPQGPSSYNEQFF | TGCGCCAGCAGCCAAGAGCCACAGGGGCCGAGCTCCTACAATGAGCAGTTCTTC
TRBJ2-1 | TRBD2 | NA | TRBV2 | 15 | CASSMPSGMGNEQFF | TGTGCCAGCAGTATGCCTAGCGGGATGGGAAATGAGCAGTTCTTC
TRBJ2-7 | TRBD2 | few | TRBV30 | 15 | CAWSAYGRNTYEQYF | TGTGCCTGGAGTGCGTACGGGAGGAACACCTACGAGCAGTACTTC
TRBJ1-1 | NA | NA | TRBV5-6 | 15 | CASSFRVWVNTEAFF | TGTGCCAGCAGCTTCAGGGTTTGGGTGAACACTGAAGCTTTCTTT
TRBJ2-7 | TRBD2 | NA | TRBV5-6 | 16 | CASSHRTSGSIGEQYF | TGTGCCAGCAGCCACAGGACTAGCGGGAGTATAGGCGAGCAGTACTTC
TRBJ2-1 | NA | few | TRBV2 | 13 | CASSELRGYEQFF | TGTGCCAGCAGTGAACTCCGGGGGTATGAGCAGTTCTTC
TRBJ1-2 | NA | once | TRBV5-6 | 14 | CASSLASRTDGYTF | TGTGCCAGCAGCTTGGCCTCTAGGACAGATGGCTACACCTTC
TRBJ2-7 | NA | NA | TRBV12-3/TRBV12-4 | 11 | CASSQSYEQYF | TGTGCCAGCAGCCAGTCCTACGAGCAGTACTTC